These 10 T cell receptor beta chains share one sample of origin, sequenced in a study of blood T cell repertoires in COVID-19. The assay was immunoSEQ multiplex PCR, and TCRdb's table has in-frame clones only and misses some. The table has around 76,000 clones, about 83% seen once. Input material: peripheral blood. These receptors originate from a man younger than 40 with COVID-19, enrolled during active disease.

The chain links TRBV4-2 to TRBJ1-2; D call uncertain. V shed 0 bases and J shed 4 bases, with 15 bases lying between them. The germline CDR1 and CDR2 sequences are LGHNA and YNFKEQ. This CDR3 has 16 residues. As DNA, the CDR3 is TGTGCCAGCAGCCAAGAGTTGTCAGAGACTTTCTATGGCTACACCTTC. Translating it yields CASSQELSETFYGYTF.

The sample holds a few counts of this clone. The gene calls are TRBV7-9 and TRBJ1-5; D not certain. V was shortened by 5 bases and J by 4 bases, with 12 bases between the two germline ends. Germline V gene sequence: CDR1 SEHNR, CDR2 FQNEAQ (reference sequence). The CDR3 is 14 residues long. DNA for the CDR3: TGTGCCAGCAGCGTTATCGGGAAGAATCAGCCCCAGCATTTT. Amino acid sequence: CASSVIGKNQPQHF.

CDR3 nucleotides: TGTGCCAGCAGCGTAGAACAGGGTCGGGCTTTCTTT. Translating it yields CASSVEQGRAFF. J is TRBJ1-1 and V is TRBV9; maybe TRBD1 (6 bases). The CDR3 totals 12 residues. Germline assignment: CDR1 SGDLS and CDR2 YYNGEE. V shed 0 bases and J shed 11 bases, with 11 bases lying between them.

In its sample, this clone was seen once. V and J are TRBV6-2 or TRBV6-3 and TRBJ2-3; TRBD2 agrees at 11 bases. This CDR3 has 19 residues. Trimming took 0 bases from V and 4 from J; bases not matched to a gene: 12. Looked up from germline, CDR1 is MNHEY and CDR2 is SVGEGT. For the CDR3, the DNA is TGTGCCAGCAGTTACTCGAGGCTAGCGGGAGGCGGGCGTCCAGATACGCAGTATTTT. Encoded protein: CASSYSRLAGGGRPDTQYF.

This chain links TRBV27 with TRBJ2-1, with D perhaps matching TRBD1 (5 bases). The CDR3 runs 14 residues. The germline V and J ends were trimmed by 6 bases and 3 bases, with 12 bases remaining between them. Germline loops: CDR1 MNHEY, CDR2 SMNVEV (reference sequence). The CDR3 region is CASRPAGIYNEQFF. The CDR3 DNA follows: TGTGCCAGCAGGCCGGCAGGGATCTACAATGAGCAGTTCTTC.

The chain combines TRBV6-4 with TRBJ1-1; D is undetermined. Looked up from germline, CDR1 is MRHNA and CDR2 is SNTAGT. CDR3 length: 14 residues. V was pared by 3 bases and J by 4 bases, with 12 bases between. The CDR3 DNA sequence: TGTGCCAGCAGTGAGGGAGAAGAGGGCACTGAAGCTTTCTTT. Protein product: CASSEGEEGTEAFF.

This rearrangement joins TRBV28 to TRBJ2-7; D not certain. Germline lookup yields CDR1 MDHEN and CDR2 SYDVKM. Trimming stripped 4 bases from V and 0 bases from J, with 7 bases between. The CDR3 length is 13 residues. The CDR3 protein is CASSSPNSYEQYF. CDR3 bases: TGTGCCAGCAGTTCCCCCAACTCCTACGAGCAGTACTTC.

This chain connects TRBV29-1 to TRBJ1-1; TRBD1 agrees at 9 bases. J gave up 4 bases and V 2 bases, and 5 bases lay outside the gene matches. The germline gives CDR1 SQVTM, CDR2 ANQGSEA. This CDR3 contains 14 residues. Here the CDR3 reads CSVEIATGGTEAFF. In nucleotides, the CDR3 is TGCAGCGTTGAAATTGCGACAGGGGGCACTGAAGCTTTCTTT. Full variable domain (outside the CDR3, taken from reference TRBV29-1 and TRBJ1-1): SAVISQKPSRDICQRGTSLTIQCQVDSQVTMMFWYRQQPGQSLTLIATANQGSEATYESGFVIDKFPISRPNLTFSTLTVSNMSPEDSSIYLCSVEIATGGTEAFFGQGTRLTVV.

The CDR3 loop is CASSSGTNYEQYF. CDR3 DNA: TGTGCCAGCAGCTCGGGGACTAACTACGAGCAGTACTTC. The chain carries TRBV5-4 and TRBJ2-7; 7 bases match TRBD2. J was trimmed by 3 bases and V by 3 bases; bases with no gene match: 3. Germline CDR1 reads SGHNT; CDR2 reads YYREEE (reference sequence). This CDR3 is 13 amino acids long.

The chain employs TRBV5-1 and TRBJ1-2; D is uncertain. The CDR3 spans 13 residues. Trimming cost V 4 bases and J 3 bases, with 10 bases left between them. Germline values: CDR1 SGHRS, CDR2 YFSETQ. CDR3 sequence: CASSPEGDYGYTF. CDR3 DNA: TGCGCCAGCAGCCCGGAGGGAGACTATGGCTACACCTTC. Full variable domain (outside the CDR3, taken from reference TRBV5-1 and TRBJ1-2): KAGVTQTPRYLIKTRGQQVTLSCSPISGHRSVSWYQQTPGQGLQFLFEYFSETQRNKGNFPGRFSGRQFSNSRSEMNVSTLELGDSALYLCASSPEGDYGYTFGSGTRLTVV.